Shown below are 27 T cell receptor beta chains from a single sample sequenced in a study of cytomegalovirus exposure and HLA in healthy donors. PCR was performed using 60 Vbeta and 13 Jbeta primers. Repertoires were generated with immunoSEQ multiplex PCR, while TCRdb's copy carries only in-frame clones and drops some. Found here are 110,000 to 150,000 clones, approximately 80% of them singletons; the top ten hold 4% to 4.5%. The sample comprised PBMCs. The receptors here all came from a woman in her thirties or forties in good health and CMV-seropositive.

This clone was seen once. The V and J genes are TRBV30 and TRBJ1-1; possibly TRBD1 for D (5 bases). This CDR3 is built from 12 residues. Trimming removed 5 bases at V and 5 bases at J, with 12 bases between. CDR1 and CDR2 (germline): GTSNPN, SVGIG (reference sequence). As DNA, the CDR3 is TGTGCCTGGTCCTGGGGGGAAACTGAAGCTTTCTTT. Its protein product is CAWSWGETEAFF.

The chain carries TRBV28 and TRBJ2-3, with 7 nucleotides matching TRBD1. CDR1 and CDR2 from the germline V gene are MDHEN and SYDVKM. The junction had 11 bases not matched to a gene; V was cut back by 2 bases and J by 9 bases. This CDR3 is built from 15 residues. In DNA form, the CDR3 reads TGTGCCAGCAGTTTAGGTCTACAGGGGATGGGAACGCAGTATTTT. Its protein product is CASSLGLQGMGTQYF.

In DNA, the CDR3 is TGTGCCAGCAGACTAGCGGGAGGTGAGCAGTTCTTC. Amino acid sequence: CASRLAGGEQFF. The J gene is TRBJ2-1, the V gene TRBV11-2; TRBD2 matches at 12 bases. V lost 6 bases, J lost 9 bases, and 0 bases stayed unmatched. Germline V gene data show CDR1 as SGHAT and CDR2 as FQNNGV. The CDR3 sequence is 12 residues long.

This clone has only one observation. J is TRBJ2-7 and V is TRBV7-6; 8 bases map to TRBD2. With 5 bases clipped from V and 7 bases from J, the junction kept 10 bases outside the gene matches. CDR1 and CDR2 from the germline V gene are SGHVS and FNYEAQ. The CDR3 runs 14 residues. The CDR3 reads CASSPGTRNLEQYF. The CDR3 DNA is TGTGCCAGCAGCCCCGGGACTAGGAATCTGGAGCAGTACTTC.

V is TRBV4-3 and J is TRBJ1-1, with D hard to call. The CDR3 is 15 residues long. Trimming left V 5 bases short and J 1 base short, with 14 bases between. The germline CDR1 and CDR2 sequences are LGHNA and YSLEER. CDR3 sequence: CASSKSRIANTEAFF. The CDR3 nucleotides are TGCGCCAGCAGCAAATCCAGGATTGCGAACACTGAAGCTTTCTTT.

Notes on this clone: A read error may account for a junction end that differs from germline. The V gene is TRBV7-9, the J gene TRBJ1-2, with TRBD1 identical over 8 bases. Germline V lookup: CDR1 SEHNR, CDR2 FQNEAQ (reference sequence). The CDR3 is 12 amino acids. This CDR3 reads CSSSRDRTSTPF. The CDR3 bases are TGTTCCAGCAGCCGGGACAGGACCTCTACACCCTTC.

V is TRBV6-5 and J is TRBJ2-7, with TRBD1 identical over 7 bases. Germline trimming cut 3 bases from V and 8 bases from J; bases unmatched to any gene: 16. Germline assignment: CDR1 MNHEY and CDR2 SVGAGI. The CDR3 loop spans 16 amino acids. As DNA, the CDR3 is TGTGCCAGCAGTTATAATCGTCGTACAGGGGTCGAAAAGCAGTACTTC. This translates into CASSYNRRTGVEKQYF.

This chain joins TRBV11-1 and TRBJ2-7; D may be TRBD2 (6 bases). CDR3 length: 17 residues. V was cut by 4 bases and J by 3 bases, with 22 bases left in between. Germline V gene sequence: CDR1 SGHAT, CDR2 FQDESV (reference sequence). The CDR3 nucleotides are TGTGCCAGCAGCTCACACCTCTATGGGACTGGGCTCTACGAGCAGTACTTC. This translates into CASSSHLYGTGLYEQYF.

The chain uses TRBV7-2 and TRBJ1-1; TRBD1 matches 8 bases. The germline gives CDR1 SGHTA, CDR2 FQGNSA. The V gene end was trimmed by 7 bases and the J gene end by 4 bases; junction bases not matched to a gene: 8. This CDR3 is built from 14 residues. The CDR3 sequence is CASTRDRTPTEAFF. CDR3 sequence (DNA): TGTGCCAGCACCCGGGACAGGACGCCCACTGAAGCTTTCTTT.

This rearrangement joins TRBV7-9 to TRBJ2-3; tentative D call: TRBD2 (6 bases). From germline, CDR1 is SEHNR and CDR2 FQNEAQ (reference sequence). Trimming stripped 5 bases from V and 0 bases from J, with 15 bases between. The CDR3 extends over 16 amino acids. DNA of the CDR3: TGTGCCAGCAGCCCCCGGGGGAAGACGAGCACAGATACGCAGTATTTT. This sequence encodes CASSPRGKTSTDTQYF.

The genes are TRBV9 and TRBJ2-5; 8 bases fit TRBD1. With V trimmed by 4 bases and J by 2 bases, 13 bases remained unmatched. Germline CDR1 and CDR2: SGDLS and YYNGEE. The CDR3 loop spans 17 amino acids. The DNA for the CDR3 is TGTGCCAGCAGCTTCGCCCAGGGGGCGAGAGGGCAAGAGACCCAGTACTTC. Translating it yields CASSFAQGARGQETQYF. Drawing the rest from reference TRBV9 and TRBJ2-5, the complete variable domain is DSGVTQTPKHLITATGQRVTLRCSPRSGDLSVYWYQQSLDQGLQFLIQYYNGEERAKGNILERFSAQQFPDLHSELNLSSLELGDSALYFCASSFAQGARGQETQYFGPGTRLLVL.

The rearrangement uses TRBV6-6 and TRBJ2-5, with a weak D call TRBD1 (7 bases). The germline CDR1 and CDR2 sequences are MNHNY and SVGAGI (reference sequence). The CDR3 has 15 residues. Trimming pared 2 bases from V and 5 bases from J, leaving 15 bases between. CDR3 in DNA: TGTGCCAGCAGTTACCCGAGCGCAGGGGGGGAGACCCAGTACTTC. Amino acids: CASSYPSAGGETQYF.

The chain links TRBV19 to TRBJ2-7, with D possibly matching TRBD1 (6 bases). Trimming left V 3 bases short and J 3 bases short, with 9 bases between. Per germline, CDR1 LNHDA and CDR2 SQIVND (reference sequence). The CDR3 is made up of 13 amino acids. CDR3 DNA: TGTGCCAGTAGTATCGTACAGGGCTACGAGCAGTACTTC. Protein product: CASSIVQGYEQYF.

This rearrangement joins TRBV2 to TRBJ2-5, with TRBD1 matching over 8 bases. The CDR3 extends over 14 amino acids. V lost 10 bases to trimming and J lost 5 bases; unmatched junction nucleotides: 12. CDR1 is SNHLY, CDR2 FYNNEI, per germline. This CDR3 is CATPDGSGGETQYF. CDR3 nucleotide sequence: TGTGCCACACCAGACGGCTCAGGGGGCGAGACCCAGTACTTC.

Here the CDR3 DNA reads TGTGCCAGCAGAATAGGACAGCTCTATGGCTACACCTTC. Translation gives CASRIGQLYGYTF. This chain connects TRBV6-5 to TRBJ1-2; TRBD1 is a possible D gene (6 bases). In germline, CDR1 is MNHEY, CDR2 SVGAGI. The CDR3 runs to 13 residues. V was clipped by 6 bases and J by 4 bases, with 12 bases between them.

This chain uses TRBV7-9 with TRBJ1-5; D might be TRBD1 (5 bases). The CDR3 has 13 residues. V was trimmed by 1 base and J by 15 bases, leaving 16 bases between them. The germline V gene has CDR1 SEHNR and CDR2 FQNEAQ (reference sequence). The CDR3 sequence: CASSLGGEGLMHF. CDR3 DNA: TGTGCCAGCAGCTTAGGGGGGGAAGGGCTCATGCATTTT.

In this sample, this clone turned up once. The chain combines TRBV25-1 with TRBJ2-1; TRBD2 is a possible D gene (5 bases). The length of the CDR3 is 15 residues. V was cut by 4 bases and J by 0 bases, with 10 bases left in between. Germline V gives CDR1 MGHDK, CDR2 SYGVNS. The CDR3 here is CASSATGSSYNEQFF. The CDR3 bases are TGTGCCAGCAGTGCGACTGGGAGCTCCTACAATGAGCAGTTCTTC.

The CDR3 here is CASSGTGERNEKLFF. CDR3 DNA sequence: TGCGCCAGCAGCGGGACAGGGGAGAGAAATGAAAAACTGTTTTTT. The gene calls are TRBV5-1 and TRBJ1-4; 10 nucleotides agree with TRBD1. The germline CDR1 and CDR2 sequences are SGHRS and YFSETQ. The V gene end was trimmed by 4 bases and the J gene end by 5 bases; junction bases not matched to a gene: 5. This CDR3 is built from 15 residues.

The V and J genes are TRBV19 and TRBJ1-5; D is unclear. Trimming shortened V by 5 bases and J by 5 bases, and 19 bases separated the two germline ends. Per the germline V gene, CDR1 is LNHDA and CDR2 is SQIVND (reference sequence). The CDR3 is 16 residues long. For the CDR3, the DNA is TGTGCCAGTAGTCCGCTCGGGGATGGAGGGCATCAGCCCCAGCATTTT. This gives the protein CASSPLGDGGHQPQHF.

This chain connects TRBV7-2 to TRBJ1-2, with TRBD1 matching 8 bases. This CDR3 is built from 16 residues. The trim removed 4 bases at V and 4 bases at J, leaving 11 bases unmatched. CDR1 and CDR2 (germline): SGHTA, FQGNSA. The CDR3 spells CASSSQARGLGYGYTF. CDR3 DNA: TGTGCCAGCAGCTCCCAAGCCAGGGGGCTCGGCTATGGCTACACCTTC.

The chain employs TRBV7-2 and TRBJ2-7; the D gene is possibly TRBD1 (6 bases). The CDR3 is 14 amino acids. Germline values: CDR1 SGHTA, CDR2 FQGNSA. Trimming pared 4 bases from V and 5 bases from J, leaving 15 bases between. CDR3 nucleotides: TGTGCCAGCAGCTGGGTTTCTCAGGGGAACGAGCAGTACTTC. It codes for CASSWVSQGNEQYF. Complete variable domain (other parts from reference TRBV7-2 and TRBJ2-7): GAGVSQSPSNKVTEKGKDVELRCDPISGHTALYWYRQSLGQGLEFLIYFQGNSAPDKSGLPSDRFSAERTGGSVSTLTIQRTQQEDSAVYLCASSWVSQGNEQYFGPGTRLTVT.

This clone has just one count. The chain carries TRBV4-2 and TRBJ2-2, with D hard to call. V gave up 0 bases and J gave up 5 bases, with 16 bases separating them. The CDR3 spans 17 residues. The germline gives CDR1 LGHNA, CDR2 YNFKEQ. The CDR3, as DNA: TGTGCCAGCAGCCAAGATAACCTACTCCTCGGGACCGGGGAGCTGTTTTTT. Translating gives CASSQDNLLLGTGELFF.

The rearrangement joins TRBV7-2 to TRBJ2-3; perhaps TRBD2 as D (5 bases). The CDR3 contains 15 residues. CDR1 SGHTA and CDR2 FQGNSA come from the germline V gene. Trimming cost V 2 bases and J 2 bases, with 11 bases left between them. The CDR3 spells CASSLSGRLTDTQYF. The CDR3 DNA reads TGTGCCAGCAGCTTAAGCGGAAGACTCACAGATACGCAGTATTTT. The full variable domain, its missing parts supplied by reference TRBV7-2 and TRBJ2-3, is GAGVSQSPSNKVTEKGKDVELRCDPISGHTALYWYRQSLGQGLEFLIYFQGNSAPDKSGLPSDRFSAERTGGSVSTLTIQRTQQEDSAVYLCASSLSGRLTDTQYFGPGTRLTVL.

The chain carries TRBV6-5 and TRBJ2-3; D uncertain. The CDR3 covers 14 residues. The V end was cut by 5 bases, the J end by 4 bases, with 13 bases between. Per the germline V gene, CDR1 is MNHEY and CDR2 is SVGAGI. CDR3 nucleotide sequence: TGTGCCAGCAGTACTACGACCGATGCAGATACGCAGTATTTT. Translation gives CASSTTTDADTQYF.

The count of this clone is one. V and J are TRBV19 and TRBJ2-3, with D possibly matching TRBD2 (5 bases). The CDR3 runs to 15 residues. Between the trimmed V and J ends, which lost 3 bases and 1 base, there was a span of 11 bases. Per the germline V gene, CDR1 is LNHDA and CDR2 is SQIVND (reference sequence). The CDR3 loop reads CASSIGGIRTDTQYF. CDR3 sequence (DNA): TGTGCCAGTAGTATCGGAGGTATCCGCACAGATACGCAGTATTTT.

This clone occurred a few times. The V call is TRBV18, the J call TRBJ1-1, with TRBD1 identical over 9 bases. CDR1 is KGHSH and CDR2 is LQKENI in the germline V gene. This CDR3 is built from 15 residues. J lost 7 bases, V lost 0 bases, and 6 bases had no gene match. CDR3 sequence: CASSPPVGTGNEAFF. CDR3 in DNA: TGTGCCAGCTCACCACCGGTCGGGACAGGGAATGAAGCTTTCTTT.

The rearrangement joins TRBV6-5 to TRBJ2-1; D might be TRBD2 (6 bases). The germline CDR1 and CDR2 sequences are MNHEY and SVGAGI. The V end was cut by 5 bases, the J end by 14 bases, with 22 bases between. This CDR3 has 14 amino acids. CDR3 amino acids: CASSPGTAFWMEFF. The CDR3 nucleotides read TGTGCCAGCAGTCCCGGGACTGCTTTTTGGATGGAGTTCTTC.